The 28 T cell receptor beta chains given below trace back to one sample, sequenced in a study of beta chain features in type 1 diabetes. The sequenced template was cDNA made from the entire isolated RNA. Clones were read by immunoSEQ multiplex PCR, and TCRdb kept only the in-frame ones, dropping some. The sample contains some 360,000 clones, over 8.5% of which appear only once. Study-wide results and limits: Moderate but significant shortening of TCRB CDR3s was recorded in all four CD4+ subsets from Type 1 diabetes patients.

The antigens these receptors bind are not known. The material sequenced was central memory CD4+ T cells from blood. The source is a man between 25 and 39 years old with type 1 diabetes.

This chain connects TRBV28 to TRBJ2-3, with 8 positions matching TRBD2. Germline CDR1 and CDR2: MDHEN and SYDVKM. After removal of 6 bases from V and 1 base from J, the junction contained 6 bases not matched to a gene. The CDR3 spans 15 residues. CDR3 amino acids: CASSPAGEGTDTQYF. The CDR3 DNA reads as TGTGCCAGCAGCCCAGCGGGAGAGGGCACAGATACGCAGTATTTT.

This clone was counted many times. Other DNA sequences in this sample translate to the same CDR3. The chain uses TRBV5-8 and TRBJ2-5; D not resolved. V was clipped by 4 bases and J by 5 bases, with 9 bases between them. CDR3 length: 12 amino acids. Germline lookup yields CDR1 SGHTS and CDR2 YDEGEE. The CDR3 spells CASSLARETQYF. CDR3 nucleotides: TGTGCCAGCAGCCTTGCCAGGGAGACCCAGTACTTC.

A few counts support this clone. The CDR3 bases are TGCGCCAGCAGCTTGGACAATGAAGAGACCCAGTACTTC. Amino acids: CASSLDNEETQYF. The gene calls are TRBV5-1 and TRBJ2-5; D is uncertain. Looked up from germline, CDR1 is SGHRS and CDR2 is YFSETQ. The CDR3 length is 13 residues. Trimming pared 0 bases from V and 3 bases from J, leaving 6 bases between.

This clone was detected many times. The sample contains more than one DNA sequence encoding this CDR3. J is TRBJ2-2 and V is TRBV6-4; perhaps TRBD2 as D (5 bases). Germline CDR1 is MRHNA and CDR2 is SNTAGT. This CDR3 contains 14 residues. Trimming left V 6 bases short and J 0 bases short, with 8 bases between. The CDR3 is CASREVSNTGELFF. The CDR3 DNA reads TGTGCCAGCAGGGAGGTTTCGAACACCGGGGAGCTGTTTTTT.

This clone was recorded a few times. J is TRBJ2-3 and V is TRBV27, with 9 bases lining up with TRBD1. Germline V gives CDR1 MNHEY, CDR2 SMNVEV (reference sequence). Trimming at V came to 5 bases and at J to 4 bases, leaving 4 bases not matched to a gene. This CDR3 has 14 residues. CDR3 nucleotides: TGTGCCAGCAGTCCACGGACAGGGGCAGATACGCAGTATTTT. Translation: CASSPRTGADTQYF.

This clone was seen more than once but under ten times. V is TRBV18 and J is TRBJ2-7, with a tentative D call TRBD2 (6 bases). Trimming shortened V by 2 bases and J by 7 bases, and 15 bases separated the two germline ends. This CDR3 comprises 14 residues. Germline CDR1 reads KGHSH; CDR2 reads LQKENI. CDR3 loop: CASSPSEGVGEQYF. The CDR3 bases are TGTGCCAGCTCACCATCGGAGGGAGTGGGGGAGCAGTACTTC.

The chain couples TRBV6-1 to TRBJ1-3; no clear D. The V gene's germline CDR1 is MNHNS and CDR2 SASEGT. The ends were cut back, 6 bases at V and 3 bases at J, with 9 bases in the middle. The CDR3 runs to 13 residues. CDR3 nucleotides: TGTGCCAGCAGCGAACCATATGGAAACACCATATATTTT. It codes for CASSEPYGNTIYF.

This clone showed up just a few times. CDR3 bases: TGCAGCGTGCAACAGGGTAGCAATCAGCCCCAGCATTTT. Its translation: CSVQQGSNQPQHF. The chain employs TRBV29-1 and TRBJ1-5; weak D call: TRBD1 (6 bases). From germline, CDR1 is SQVTM and CDR2 ANQGSEA. Between the trimmed V and J ends, which lost 6 bases and 0 bases, there was a span of 9 bases. The CDR3 is 13 amino acids.

V and J are TRBV5-4 and TRBJ2-7; TRBD1 aligns across 7 bases. This CDR3 has 13 residues. J was trimmed by 5 bases and V by 4 bases; bases with no gene match: 6. Germline V lookup: CDR1 SGHNT, CDR2 YYREEE (reference sequence). The CDR3 DNA reads as TGTGCCAGCAGCGTACAGGGGACCCACGAGCAGTACTTC. This gives the protein CASSVQGTHEQYF.

Concerning this clone: The germline gene is not matched at one end of the junction; a read error may be the cause. Other DNA sequences in this specimen translate into the identical CDR3. This chain joins TRBV5-1 and TRBJ2-7, with 10 bases fitting TRBD2. CDR3 length: 14 residues. The germline gives CDR1 SGHRS, CDR2 YFSETQ. The chain's CDR3 is CASAEREGINEQYF. CDR3 bases: TGCGCCAGCGCCGAGCGGGAGGGCATCAACGAGCAATACTTC.

The table lists this clone with a few counts. CDR3 in DNA: TGTGCCAGCAGAAGGACTAGCGGGAGCGGGTACAATGAGCAGTTCTTC. This encodes CASRRTSGSGYNEQFF. The J gene is TRBJ2-1, the V gene TRBV27; 13 bases align to TRBD2. CDR3 length: 16 residues. Trimming removed 6 bases from V and 4 bases from J; junction bases left unmatched: 6. From germline, CDR1 is MNHEY and CDR2 SMNVEV (reference sequence).

This rearrangement joins TRBV18 to TRBJ2-7; 9 bases line up with TRBD1. Germline trimming cut 2 bases from V and 2 bases from J; bases unmatched to any gene: 4. The germline CDR1 and CDR2 sequences are KGHSH and LQKENI. The CDR3 sequence is 15 residues long. The CDR3 protein is CASSPAWDRAYEQYF. The CDR3 coding sequence is TGTGCCAGCTCACCAGCTTGGGACAGGGCCTACGAGCAGTACTTC. The whole variable domain, filled in from reference TRBV18 and TRBJ2-7, reads NAGVMQNPRHLVRRRGQEARLRCSPMKGHSHVYWYRQLPEEGLKFMVYLQKENIIDESGMPKERFSAEFPKEGPSILRIQQVVRGDSAAYFCASSPAWDRAYEQYFGPGTRLTVT.

This clone was found many times. The same CDR3 can be traced to other DNA sequences in this sample. This chain joins TRBV7-2 and TRBJ1-5, with D perhaps TRBD1 (6 bases). Germline V gene data show CDR1 as SGHTA and CDR2 as FQGNSA. V lost 3 bases and J lost 5, with 8 bases in between. The CDR3 runs to 13 residues. The CDR3 loop is CASSFRGDQPQHF. DNA for the CDR3: TGTGCCAGCAGCTTCAGGGGCGATCAGCCCCAGCATTTT.

This clone was seen a handful of times. With a much larger clone just one base away, this may be a read error. Additional DNA sequences in this sample encode the identical CDR3. This rearrangement joins TRBV11-2 to TRBJ2-7; 7 nucleotides align to TRBD1. The CDR3 has 12 amino acids. V was clipped by 5 bases and J by 4 bases; unmatched bases: 2. From germline, CDR1 is SGHAT and CDR2 FQNNGV. In DNA, the CDR3 is TGTGCCAGCAGCCGACAGGGATACGAGCAGTACTTC. Translating it yields CASSRQGYEQYF.

The chain has TRBV11-2 and TRBJ1-1; possibly TRBD1 for D (5 bases). Germline values: CDR1 SGHAT, CDR2 FQNNGV. V was trimmed by 3 bases and J by 1 base, leaving 12 bases between them. The CDR3 loop spans 15 amino acids. CDR3 sequence (DNA): TGTGCCAGCAGCTTGAGGGGAATGACGAACACTGAAGCTTTCTTT. It specifies CASSLRGMTNTEAFF.

This clone was counted a few times. The chain is built from TRBV9 and TRBJ2-7, with 7 nucleotides matching TRBD2. With V trimmed by 0 bases and J by 5 bases, 8 bases remained unmatched. The CDR3 spans 15 residues. Germline V gives CDR1 SGDLS, CDR2 YYNGEE. The CDR3 sequence is CASSVGRGSTHEQYF. CDR3 nucleotide sequence: TGTGCCAGCAGCGTAGGCCGCGGGAGTACCCACGAGCAGTACTTC.

The J gene is TRBJ2-1, the V gene TRBV4-2, with 7 bases aligning to TRBD2. This CDR3 region has 16 residues. CDR1 is LGHNA, CDR2 YNFKEQ, per germline. V trimming: 0 bases; J trimming: 7 bases; junction bases outside the gene matches: 9. The CDR3: CASSQDGGRAHNEQFF. CDR3 in DNA: TGTGCCAGCAGCCAAGACGGAGGGAGGGCCCATAATGAGCAGTTCTTC.

The chain uses TRBV18 and TRBJ1-1; D is undetermined. There are 14 residues in the CDR3. V was trimmed by 3 bases and J by 1 base, leaving 9 bases between them. CDR1 and CDR2 from the germline V gene are KGHSH and LQKENI. CDR3 protein: CASSPFNTNTEAFF. CDR3 sequence (DNA): TGTGCCAGCTCACCGTTCAACACGAACACTGAAGCTTTCTTT.

In this sample, this clone turned up a few times. The rearrangement joins TRBV7-8 to TRBJ2-1; TRBD2 aligns across 14 bases. Germline V gene lookup returns CDR1 SGHVS and CDR2 FQNEAQ. This CDR3 is 17 amino acids long. The junction had 10 bases not matched to a gene; V was cut back by 5 bases and J by 7 bases. DNA of the CDR3: TGTGCCAGCAGCCCTAACTCCGGGACTAGCGGGAGAAATGAGCAGTTCTTC. Its translation is CASSPNSGTSGRNEQFF. Complete variable domain (other parts from reference TRBV7-8 and TRBJ2-1): GAGVSQSPRYKVAKRGQDVALRCDPISGHVSLFWYQQALGQGPEFLTYFQNEAQLDKSGLPSDRFFAERPEGSVSTLKIQRTQQEDSAVYLCASSPNSGTSGRNEQFFGPGTRLTVL.

This clone was counted between two and nine times. J is TRBJ2-7 and V is TRBV18; D perhaps matches TRBD2 (5 bases). The CDR3 runs to 14 residues. V was trimmed by 8 bases and J by 7 bases, leaving 21 bases between them. Germline CDR1 reads KGHSH; CDR2 reads LQKENI. CDR3 sequence reads: CASLPGGSRGEQYF. The CDR3 DNA reads as TGTGCCAGCCTCCCGGGCGGGTCCCGGGGTGAGCAGTACTTC.

The rearrangement uses TRBV28 and TRBJ1-2, with D maybe TRBD1 (6 bases). The V gene lost 6 bases and the J gene lost 2 bases, with 19 bases spanning the gap. This CDR3 spans 16 amino acids. Germline CDR1 MDHEN, CDR2 SYDVKM. The CDR3 coding sequence is TGTGCCAGCAGGAGACCACCGGGCCAGGGGAACTATGGCTACACCTTC. Its protein is CASRRPPGQGNYGYTF.

This clone showed up just a few times. V usage is TRBV6-6 and J usage is TRBJ2-6; the D gene is possibly TRBD1 (6 bases). Looked up from germline, CDR1 is MNHNY and CDR2 is SVGAGI (reference sequence). Between the trimmed V and J ends, which lost 4 bases and 4 bases, there was a span of 14 bases. The CDR3 runs to 16 residues. This chain's CDR3 is CASSLTGPPGANVLTF. The CDR3 nucleotides are TGTGCCAGCAGTTTGACAGGACCCCCCGGGGCCAACGTCCTGACTTTC.

This clone turned up a few times. The chain joins TRBV6-1 to TRBJ2-3; tentatively, D is TRBD2 (5 bases). This CDR3 spans 11 amino acids. Deletions cut 4 bases from V and 7 bases from J, with 6 bases between. Germline CDR1 and CDR2: MNHNS and SASEGT. The DNA of the CDR3 is TGTGCCAGCAGTGGGACTCATACGCAGTATTTT. It specifies CASSGTHTQYF.

The chain uses TRBV6-1 and TRBJ2-5; no firm D call. Between the trimmed V and J ends, which lost 1 base and 5 bases, there was a span of 11 bases. The CDR3 totals 14 residues. The germline CDR1 and CDR2 sequences are MNHNS and SASEGT. The chain's CDR3 is CASSEGVPKETQYF. The CDR3 bases are TGTGCCAGCAGTGAAGGCGTGCCTAAGGAGACCCAGTACTTC.

A few counts support this clone. The chain combines TRBV10-3 with TRBJ2-7; no reliable D call. The CDR3 length is 12 residues. V lost 10 bases and J 3 bases, leaving 13 bases between the germline ends. The germline V gene encodes CDR1 ENHRY and CDR2 SYGVKD. The DNA for the CDR3 is TGTGCCACCACCACCGCAAACTACGAGCAGTACTTC. It encodes CATTTANYEQYF.

This chain uses TRBV7-2 with TRBJ2-4; D remains ambiguous. The germline V and J ends were trimmed by 4 bases and 13 bases, with 17 bases remaining between them. This CDR3 region has 13 residues. CDR1 and CDR2 (germline): SGHTA, FQGNSA. This chain's CDR3 is CASSSYLNQGQYF. Here the CDR3 DNA reads TGTGCCAGCAGCTCGTATCTCAATCAAGGGCAGTACTTC.

This clone was detected only a few times. The chain employs TRBV20-1 and TRBJ2-5; D gene ambiguous. Germline assignment: CDR1 DFQATT and CDR2 SNEGSKA (reference sequence). The CDR3 has 11 amino acids. V dropped 5 bases and J dropped 4 bases, with 8 bases sitting between them. CDR3 bases: TGCAGTGCTCACCCTGCAGAGACCCAGTACTTC. Translation gives CSAHPAETQYF.

In its sample, this clone was seen many times. The V call is TRBV10-3, the J call TRBJ2-7; maybe TRBD2 (6 bases). The CDR3 runs to 15 residues. From germline, CDR1 is ENHRY and CDR2 SYGVKD. V lost 0 bases and J 1 base, leaving 10 bases between the germline ends. The CDR3 sequence: CAISESRGVSYEQYF. Here the CDR3 DNA reads TGTGCCATCAGTGAGTCGCGCGGGGTGTCCTACGAGCAGTACTTC.